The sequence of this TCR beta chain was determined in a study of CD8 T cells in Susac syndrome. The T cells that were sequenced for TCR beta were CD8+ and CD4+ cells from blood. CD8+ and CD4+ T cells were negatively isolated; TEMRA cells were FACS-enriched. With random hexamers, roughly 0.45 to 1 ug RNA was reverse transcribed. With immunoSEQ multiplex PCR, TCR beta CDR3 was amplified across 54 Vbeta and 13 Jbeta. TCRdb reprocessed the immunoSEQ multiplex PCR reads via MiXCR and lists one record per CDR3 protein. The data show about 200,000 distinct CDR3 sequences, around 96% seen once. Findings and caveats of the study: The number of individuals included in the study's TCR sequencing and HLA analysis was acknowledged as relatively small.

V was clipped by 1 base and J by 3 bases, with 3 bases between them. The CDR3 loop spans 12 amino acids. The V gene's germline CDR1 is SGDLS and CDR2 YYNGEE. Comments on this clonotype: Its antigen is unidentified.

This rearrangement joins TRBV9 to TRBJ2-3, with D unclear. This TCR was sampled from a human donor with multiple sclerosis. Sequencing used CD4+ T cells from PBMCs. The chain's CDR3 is CASSVLTDTQYF. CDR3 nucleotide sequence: TGTGCCAGCAGCGTACTGACAGATACGCAGTATTTT.